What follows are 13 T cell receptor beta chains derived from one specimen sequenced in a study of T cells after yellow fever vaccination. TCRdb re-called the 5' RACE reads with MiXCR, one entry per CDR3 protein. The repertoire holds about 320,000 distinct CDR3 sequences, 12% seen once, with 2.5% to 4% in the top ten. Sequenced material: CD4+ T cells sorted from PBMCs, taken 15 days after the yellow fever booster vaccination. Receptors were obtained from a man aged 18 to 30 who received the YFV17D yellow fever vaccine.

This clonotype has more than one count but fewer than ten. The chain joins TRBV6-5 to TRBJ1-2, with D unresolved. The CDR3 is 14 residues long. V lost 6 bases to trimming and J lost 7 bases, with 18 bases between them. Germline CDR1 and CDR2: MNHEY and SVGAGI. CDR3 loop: CASRPTPRIGGYTF. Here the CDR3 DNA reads TGTGCCAGCAGACCGACGCCCCGGATAGGTGGCTACACCTTC.

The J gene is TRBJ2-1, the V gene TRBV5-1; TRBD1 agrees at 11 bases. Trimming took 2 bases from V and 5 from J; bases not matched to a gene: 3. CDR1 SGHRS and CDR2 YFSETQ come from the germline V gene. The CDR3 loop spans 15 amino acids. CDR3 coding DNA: TGCGCCAGCAGCTTAGGACAGGGGGCCGACAATGAGCAGTTCTTC. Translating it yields CASSLGQGADNEQFF.

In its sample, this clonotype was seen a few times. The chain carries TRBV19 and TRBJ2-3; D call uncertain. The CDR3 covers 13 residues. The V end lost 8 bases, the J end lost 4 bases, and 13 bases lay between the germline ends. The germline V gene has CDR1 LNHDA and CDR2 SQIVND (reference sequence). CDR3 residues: CASAASNSDTQYF. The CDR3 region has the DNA TGTGCCAGTGCCGCGTCCAACTCAGATACGCAGTATTTT.

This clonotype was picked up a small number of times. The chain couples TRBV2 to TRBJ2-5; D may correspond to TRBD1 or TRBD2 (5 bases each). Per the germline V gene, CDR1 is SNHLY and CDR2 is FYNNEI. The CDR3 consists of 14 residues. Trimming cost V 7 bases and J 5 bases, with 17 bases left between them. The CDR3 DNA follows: TGTGCCAGCAACATCGGGACGGTGGGGGAGACCCAGTACTTC. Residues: CASNIGTVGETQYF.

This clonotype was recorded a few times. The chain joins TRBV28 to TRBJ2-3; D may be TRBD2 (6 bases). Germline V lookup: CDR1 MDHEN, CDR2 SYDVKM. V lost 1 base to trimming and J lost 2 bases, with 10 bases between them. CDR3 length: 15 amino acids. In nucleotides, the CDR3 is TGTGCCAGCAGTTTATCGCGGGGCCTCACAGATACGCAGTATTTT. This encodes CASSLSRGLTDTQYF.

The CDR3 loop is CASSARLAGGRADTQYF. The CDR3 DNA reads as TGTGCCAGCAGCGCCCGACTAGCGGGGGGTCGGGCAGATACGCAGTATTTT. This rearrangement joins TRBV6-4 to TRBJ2-3; TRBD2 matches at 13 bases. This CDR3 has 17 amino acids. With 6 bases clipped from V and 4 bases from J, the junction kept 10 bases outside the gene matches. Germline CDR1 is MRHNA and CDR2 is SNTAGT.

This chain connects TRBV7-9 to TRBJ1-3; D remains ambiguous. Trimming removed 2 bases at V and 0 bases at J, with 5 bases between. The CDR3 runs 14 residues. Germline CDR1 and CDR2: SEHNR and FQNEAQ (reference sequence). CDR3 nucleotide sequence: TGTGCCAGCAGCTTACACCTCTCTGGAAACACCATATATTTT. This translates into CASSLHLSGNTIYF.

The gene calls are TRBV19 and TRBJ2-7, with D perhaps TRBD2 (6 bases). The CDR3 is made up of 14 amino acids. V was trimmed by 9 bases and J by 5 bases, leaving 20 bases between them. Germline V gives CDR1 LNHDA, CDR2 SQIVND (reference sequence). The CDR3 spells CASPPGGVSNEQYF. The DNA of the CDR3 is TGTGCCAGCCCCCCCGGAGGGGTGTCGAACGAGCAGTACTTC.

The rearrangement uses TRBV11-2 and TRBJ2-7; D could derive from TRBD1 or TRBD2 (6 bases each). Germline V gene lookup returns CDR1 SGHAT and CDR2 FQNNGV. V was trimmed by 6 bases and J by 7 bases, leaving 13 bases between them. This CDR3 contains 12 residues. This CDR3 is CASSAGGGEQYV. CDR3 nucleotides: TGTGCCAGCAGTGCCGGAGGGGGAGAGCAGTACGTC.

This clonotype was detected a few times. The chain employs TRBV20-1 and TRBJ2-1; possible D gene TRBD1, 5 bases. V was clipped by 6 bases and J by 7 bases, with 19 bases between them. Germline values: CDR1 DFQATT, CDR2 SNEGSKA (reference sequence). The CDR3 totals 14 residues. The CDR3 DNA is TGCAGTGCCCGACCCCTGGGGCCGAGAAATGAGCAGTTCTTC. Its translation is CSARPLGPRNEQFF.

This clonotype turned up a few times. The CDR3 reads CSARAWVADSNQPQHF. CDR3 DNA sequence: TGCAGTGCTAGAGCCTGGGTGGCAGATAGCAATCAGCCCCAGCATTTT. This sequence joins TRBV20-1 and TRBJ1-5; D remains unclear. With 1 base removed from V and 0 bases from J, the gap between germline ends came to 13 bases. Germline loops: CDR1 DFQATT, CDR2 SNEGSKA (reference sequence). The CDR3 length is 16 residues.

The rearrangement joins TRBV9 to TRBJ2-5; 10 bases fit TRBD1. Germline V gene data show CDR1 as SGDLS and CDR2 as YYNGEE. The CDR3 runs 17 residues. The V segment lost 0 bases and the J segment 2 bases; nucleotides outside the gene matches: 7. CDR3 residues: CASSVGGTGEQQETQYF. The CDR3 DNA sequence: TGTGCCAGCAGCGTAGGCGGGACAGGGGAACAGCAAGAGACCCAGTACTTC.

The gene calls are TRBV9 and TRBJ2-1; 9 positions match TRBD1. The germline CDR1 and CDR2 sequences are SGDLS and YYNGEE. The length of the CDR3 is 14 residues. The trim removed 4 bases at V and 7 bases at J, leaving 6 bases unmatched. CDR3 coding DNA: TGTGCCAGCAGCCCGAGGACAGGGGAAAATGAGCAGTTCTTC. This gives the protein CASSPRTGENEQFF.